The 24 T cell receptor beta chains below come from one sample, sequenced in a study of cytomegalovirus exposure and HLA in healthy donors. It was with 60 Vbeta and 13 Jbeta primers that the PCR ran. The repertoire was sequenced with immunoSEQ multiplex PCR; TCRdb's copy has only in-frame clones and lacks some. The data show about 120,000 clones, 80% seen once. The sample comprised PBMCs. Receptors were obtained from a female donor in good health and CMV-seropositive.

J is TRBJ1-5 and V is TRBV6-1; 8 nucleotides line up with TRBD1. The germline V gene encodes CDR1 MNHNS and CDR2 SASEGT. The V and J ends lost 3 bases and 7 bases, in that order; junction bases with no gene match: 8. The CDR3 contains 15 residues. The CDR3 sequence is CASSDWTGSGQPQHF. The CDR3 DNA reads as TGTGCCAGCAGTGACTGGACAGGGAGTGGACAGCCCCAGCATTTT.

The V call is TRBV5-5, the J call TRBJ1-1, with unresolved D. The CDR3 runs to 13 residues. CDR1 and CDR2 from the germline V gene are SGHKS and YYEKEE (reference sequence). Trimming took 3 bases from V and 0 from J, leaving 6 bases between them. The CDR3 sequence: CASSYIMNTEAFF. CDR3 bases: TGTGCCAGCAGCTACATCATGAACACTGAAGCTTTCTTT.

The genes are TRBV9 and TRBJ1-2; 9 nucleotides line up with TRBD1. Trimming removed 0 bases from V and 8 bases from J; junction bases left unmatched: 5. The length of the CDR3 is 14 residues. Germline CDR1 SGDLS, CDR2 YYNGEE. The CDR3 nucleotides read TGTGCCAGCAGCGTAGGGGGACAGGGAGGAGGCTACACCTTC. Protein product: CASSVGGQGGGYTF.

This clone was seen only a few times. J is TRBJ2-7 and V is TRBV28, with 7 bases identical to TRBD1. Germline CDR1 is MDHEN and CDR2 is SYDVKM. The CDR3 has 12 amino acids. The J segment lost 4 bases and the V segment lost 5 bases, leaving 2 bases of the junction unmatched. In DNA form, the CDR3 reads TGTGCCAGCAGTGGGGACAGTTACGAGCAGTACTTC. This encodes CASSGDSYEQYF.

This chain links TRBV5-4 with TRBJ1-1; 10 bases match TRBD1. The trim removed 4 bases at V and 11 bases at J, leaving 11 bases unmatched. The CDR3 runs to 14 residues. Germline loops: CDR1 SGHNT, CDR2 YYREEE (reference sequence). CDR3 sequence: CASSPRDRGAQAFF. The CDR3 DNA follows: TGTGCCAGCAGCCCACGGGACAGGGGCGCGCAGGCTTTCTTT.

The chain has TRBV6-5 and TRBJ2-7; unclear D gene. V shed 7 bases and J shed 0 bases, with 16 bases lying between them. CDR1 and CDR2 (germline): MNHEY, SVGAGI. The CDR3 is 15 amino acids. CDR3 DNA: TGTGCCAGCAAATACGGAGACCAACACTCCTACGAGCAGTACTTC. This gives the protein CASKYGDQHSYEQYF.

The chain carries TRBV25-1 and TRBJ1-6; D is perhaps TRBD1 (5 bases). The CDR3 is 14 amino acids. Germline values: CDR1 MGHDK, CDR2 SYGVNS. V lost 2 bases, J lost 8 bases, and 10 bases lay in between. The CDR3 bases are TGTGCCAGCAGTGAACAGGGTATTTATTCACCCCTCCACTTT. Protein product: CASSEQGIYSPLHF.

The chain combines TRBV9 with TRBJ1-2; 11 positions match TRBD1. From germline, CDR1 is SGDLS and CDR2 YYNGEE. The CDR3 runs to 18 residues. V was pared by 3 bases and J by 5 bases, with 15 bases of the junction left unmatched. The CDR3 DNA reads TGTGCCAGCAGCGCACGCCCCCTCGGACAGGGGGCTATGTATGGCTACACCTTC. This sequence encodes CASSARPLGQGAMYGYTF.

This chain uses TRBV7-2 with TRBJ2-3, with TRBD1 matching over 9 bases. Germline CDR1 and CDR2: SGHTA and FQGNSA. There are 15 residues in the CDR3. V gave up 5 bases and J gave up 4 bases; unmatched junction bases: 7. CDR3 region: CASSPSGTGPDTQYF. In DNA, the CDR3 is TGTGCCAGCAGCCCGTCGGGGACAGGGCCAGATACGCAGTATTTT.

This chain links TRBV18 with TRBJ1-2; 10 bases agree with TRBD1. This CDR3 is built from 15 residues. V shed 2 bases, J shed 6 bases, and the junction held 6 bases outside the gene matches. Germline lookup yields CDR1 KGHSH and CDR2 LQKENI. The CDR3 loop is CASSPRQGALNGYTF. DNA of the CDR3: TGTGCCAGCTCACCAAGACAGGGGGCGCTGAATGGCTACACCTTC.

The CDR3 loop is CSVQRQTIQETQYF. CDR3 sequence (DNA): TGCAGCGTTCAGAGACAGACAATCCAAGAGACCCAGTACTTC. The chain combines TRBV29-1 with TRBJ2-5; maybe TRBD1 (5 bases). The CDR3 runs 14 residues. Germline CDR1 reads SQVTM; CDR2 reads ANQGSEA. Trimming removed 5 bases at V and 1 base at J, with 14 bases between.

The rearrangement links TRBV6-1 to TRBJ1-1; possible D gene TRBD1, 5 bases. The germline gives CDR1 MNHNS, CDR2 SASEGT. The CDR3 length is 15 residues. V lost 6 bases and J 0 bases, leaving 14 bases between the germline ends. CDR3 coding DNA: TGTGCCAGCAGGGGGCAGGACACTTTGAACACTGAAGCTTTCTTT. This encodes CASRGQDTLNTEAFF.

The J gene is TRBJ2-3, the V gene TRBV7-9, with 7 bases identical to TRBD2. Germline V gene data show CDR1 as SEHNR and CDR2 as FQNEAQ (reference sequence). This CDR3 contains 15 residues. V gave up 4 bases and J gave up 2 bases; unmatched junction bases: 6. DNA for the CDR3: TGTGCCAGCAGCTACCTAGCGGACGACACAGATACGCAGTATTTT. This codes for CASSYLADDTDTQYF.

The V gene is TRBV30, the J gene TRBJ2-5, with 8 nucleotides matching TRBD1. J was trimmed by 5 bases and V by 3 bases; bases with no gene match: 11. CDR3 length: 15 amino acids. Germline loops: CDR1 GTSNPN, CDR2 SVGIG (reference sequence). This CDR3 is CAWSRGRGSRETQYF. For the CDR3, the DNA is TGTGCCTGGAGCAGGGGGCGAGGTTCGCGGGAGACCCAGTACTTC.

CDR3 DNA sequence: TGTGCCAGCAGCACCCCTGTCAGGGGGTCCCCCACAGATACGCAGTATTTT. Translated, it gives CASSTPVRGSPTDTQYF. The J gene is TRBJ2-3, the V gene TRBV5-6; TRBD1 aligns across 7 bases. The CDR3 runs to 17 residues. V dropped 4 bases and J dropped 2; count of bases not matched to a gene: 13. Germline values: CDR1 SGHDT, CDR2 YYEEEE.

The chain has TRBV7-9 and TRBJ1-2; 10 bases fit TRBD1. This CDR3 contains 14 residues. The germline V gene encodes CDR1 SEHNR and CDR2 FQNEAQ (reference sequence). The V segment lost 3 bases and the J segment 4 bases; nucleotides outside the gene matches: 2. CDR3 in amino acids: CASSFGTGAYGYTF. The CDR3 bases are TGTGCCAGCAGCTTCGGGACAGGGGCCTATGGCTACACCTTC.

CDR3 sequence: CASSLSGGVANYGYTF. The DNA for the CDR3 is TGTGCCAGCAGTTTATCTGGGGGCGTTGCTAACTATGGCTACACCTTC. The chain joins TRBV28 to TRBJ1-2, with D tentatively TRBD1 (6 bases). V lost 1 base to trimming and J lost 0 bases, with 12 bases between them. CDR3 length: 16 amino acids. Germline CDR1 reads MDHEN; CDR2 reads SYDVKM.

The chain couples TRBV2 to TRBJ2-7; TRBD1 matches 7 bases. After removal of 4 bases from V and 3 bases from J, the junction contained 6 bases not matched to a gene. The CDR3 loop spans 14 amino acids. CDR1 is SNHLY and CDR2 is FYNNEI in the germline V gene. The CDR3 loop is CASSAWTGLYEQYF. DNA of the CDR3: TGTGCCAGCAGTGCCTGGACAGGACTCTACGAGCAGTACTTC.

The gene calls are TRBV28 and TRBJ1-2; D is unclear. Germline lookup yields CDR1 MDHEN and CDR2 SYDVKM. The CDR3 extends over 13 amino acids. V was clipped by 6 bases and J by 2 bases, with 10 bases between them. CDR3 DNA: TGTGCCAGCAGCGGAGCCCTGAACTATGGCTACACCTTC. Amino acids: CASSGALNYGYTF.

The V gene is TRBV5-1, the J gene TRBJ2-7; 7 bases are a match to TRBD2. CDR3 length: 14 amino acids. Germline CDR1 and CDR2: SGHRS and YFSETQ. The V segment lost 6 bases and the J segment 4 bases; nucleotides outside the gene matches: 10. CDR3 sequence (DNA): TGCGCCAGCACCGAAAGGGAGGGACGGTACGAGCAGTACTTC. This translates into CASTEREGRYEQYF.

This chain links TRBV6-5 with TRBJ2-5, with D perhaps TRBD2 (7 bases). This CDR3 has 15 residues. V was clipped by 6 bases and J by 1 base, with 15 bases between them. Germline CDR1 and CDR2: MNHEY and SVGAGI. CDR3 residues: CASSRTGRGQETQYF. The CDR3, as DNA: TGTGCCAGCAGCCGTACAGGGAGGGGCCAAGAGACCCAGTACTTC.

This rearrangement joins TRBV28 to TRBJ1-2; D unresolved. Germline V CDR1 and CDR2: MDHEN, SYDVKM. The CDR3 has 12 amino acids. The germline V and J ends were trimmed by 5 bases and 2 bases, with 6 bases remaining between them. The DNA of the CDR3 is TGTGCCAGCAGTGGCAGGAACTATGGCTACACCTTC. Amino acid sequence: CASSGRNYGYTF.

The chain uses TRBV5-1 and TRBJ2-1; 10 bases are a match to TRBD2. Trimming cost V 3 bases and J 7 bases; bases outside gene matches: 7. The CDR3 runs to 15 residues. Germline loops: CDR1 SGHRS, CDR2 YFSETQ. Here the CDR3 DNA reads TGCGCCAGCAGCTATTCCCTAGCGGGGGCTAATGAGCAGTTCTTC. Translating it yields CASSYSLAGANEQFF. The variable domain in full, with the rest retrieved from reference TRBV5-1 and TRBJ2-1, is KAGVTQTPRYLIKTRGQQVTLSCSPISGHRSVSWYQQTPGQGLQFLFEYFSETQRNKGNFPGRFSGRQFSNSRSEMNVSTLELGDSALYLCASSYSLAGANEQFFGPGTRLTVL.

The chain carries TRBV9 and TRBJ1-1; D not resolved. The germline CDR1 and CDR2 sequences are SGDLS and YYNGEE. V was cut by 3 bases and J by 0 bases, with 6 bases left in between. The CDR3 consists of 13 residues. CDR3 coding DNA: TGTGCCAGCAGCGAAACAATGAACACTGAAGCTTTCTTT. Translation: CASSETMNTEAFF.